These 9 T cell receptor beta chains originate from one sample sequenced in a study of OX40 agonist ivuxolimab in advanced cancers. The assay was immunoSEQ multiplex PCR, and TCRdb's table has in-frame clones only and misses some. Here the sample spans tens of thousands of clones, less than 85% being singletons. Material: CD4+ or CD8+ T cells sorted from blood, obtained in a trial of the OX40 agonist ivuxolimab. The source of these receptors is an adult with an advanced solid tumor such as melanoma, head and neck, liver or kidney cancer.

The chain links TRBV5-8 to TRBJ1-4, with D possibly TRBD1 on 5 matching bases. The CDR3 sequence is 13 residues long. Germline assignment: CDR1 SGHTS and CDR2 YDEGEE. V shed 4 bases and J shed 8 bases, with 12 bases lying between them. The chain's CDR3 is CASSTREGEKLFF. The CDR3 DNA reads TGTGCCAGCAGCACCAGGGAGGGCGAAAAACTGTTTTTT. Filled out from reference TRBV5-8 and TRBJ1-4, the complete variable domain reads EAGVTQSPTHLIKTRGQQATLRCSPISGHTSVYWYQQALGLGLQFLLWYDEGEERNRGNFPPRFSGRQFPNYSSELNVNALELEDSALYLCASSTREGEKLFFGSGTQLSVL.

The rearrangement uses TRBV5-1 and TRBJ2-3; 7 nucleotides line up with TRBD1. The ends lost 0 bases at V and 4 bases at J; junction bases unmatched: 11. This CDR3 is 17 amino acids long. Germline V CDR1 and CDR2: SGHRS, YFSETQ. The CDR3 spells CASSLVFRTGSPDTQYF. Written as DNA, the CDR3 is TGCGCCAGCAGCTTGGTGTTTCGGACAGGTAGCCCAGATACGCAGTATTTT.

This rearrangement joins TRBV6-1 to TRBJ2-2; D unclear. The ends were cut back, 5 bases at V and 7 bases at J, with 8 bases in the middle. The germline CDR1 and CDR2 sequences are MNHNS and SASEGT. The CDR3 length is 12 residues. In DNA, the CDR3 is TGTGCCAGCAGTTCCATAGACGGGGAGCTGTTTTTT. Its protein is CASSSIDGELFF.

The chain links TRBV5-8 to TRBJ1-5, with D uncertain. Trimming removed 1 base from V and 0 bases from J, with 8 bases in between. This CDR3 is built from 15 residues. CDR1 and CDR2 (germline): SGHTS, YDEGEE. Written as DNA, the CDR3 is TGTGCCAGCAGCTTGTCTGCTAATAGCAATCAGCCCCAGCATTTT. Residues: CASSLSANSNQPQHF.

The rearrangement uses TRBV6-5 and TRBJ1-2; possibly TRBD1 for D (6 bases). V lost 0 bases and J 5 bases, leaving 7 bases between the germline ends. Germline-derived CDR1 and CDR2 are MNHEY and SVGAGI. CDR3 length equals 13 residues. As DNA, the CDR3 is TGTGCCAGCAGTTACTCCACAGGGTATGGCTACACCTTC. It specifies CASSYSTGYGYTF.

The chain has TRBV29-1 and TRBJ1-2, with 9 bases that match TRBD1. The CDR3 has 14 amino acids. V lost 6 bases to trimming and J lost 8 bases; unmatched junction nucleotides: 13. Germline loops: CDR1 SQVTM, CDR2 ANQGSEA. CDR3 residues: CSVNPGQGERGYTF. As DNA, the CDR3 is TGCAGCGTGAACCCGGGACAGGGAGAGCGGGGCTACACCTTC.

The chain links TRBV7-3 to TRBJ2-1; D remains unclear. CDR3 length: 14 residues. Trimming shortened V by 3 bases and J by 10 bases, and 16 bases separated the two germline ends. The germline V gene has CDR1 SGHTA and CDR2 FQGTGA. CDR3 sequence (DNA): TGTGCCAGCAGCTTCCAGGAAGCTTCCCCGGAGCAGTTCTTC. Amino acids: CASSFQEASPEQFF.

This chain uses TRBV6-4 with TRBJ1-6; D unresolved. There are 20 residues in the CDR3. Germline CDR1 MRHNA, CDR2 SNTAGT. V gave up 0 bases and J gave up 7 bases, with 25 bases separating them. The CDR3, as DNA: TGTGCCAGCAGTGACTCGATCGCCCAACCTTCCTCCCCGACCAATTCACCCCTCCACTTT. Its protein product is CASSDSIAQPSSPTNSPLHF.

CDR3 in DNA: TGTGCCAGCAGTCCCTCGCCAGGGGGAGTAGACGAGCAGTACTTC. Translation gives CASSPSPGGVDEQYF. V is TRBV27 and J is TRBJ2-7, with 7 bases identical to TRBD1. From germline, CDR1 is MNHEY and CDR2 SMNVEV (reference sequence). With V trimmed by 5 bases and J by 5 bases, 12 bases remained unmatched. This CDR3 is 15 amino acids long.